These 26 T cell receptor beta chains were sequenced from one sample in a study of blood T cell repertoires in COVID-19. Assay: immunoSEQ multiplex PCR; the TCRdb copy retains only in-frame clones and omits some. The sample holds 230,000 or so clones; 83% are singletons and the top ten take around 8.1%. Sequencing was performed on peripheral blood. Source of these receptors: a man aged 40-49 years with active or convalescent COVID-19.

The chain carries TRBV7-2 and TRBJ1-1; perhaps TRBD1 as D (5 bases). The CDR3 extends over 15 amino acids. V lost 6 bases, J lost 3 bases, and 17 bases lay in between. Germline values: CDR1 SGHTA, CDR2 FQGNSA. CDR3 residues: CASSFRGVRDTEAFF. The CDR3 region has the DNA TGTGCCAGCAGTTTTCGGGGGGTCCGGGACACTGAAGCTTTCTTT.

This sequence joins TRBV6-5 and TRBJ1-5; no reliable D call. The CDR3 sequence is 14 residues long. Germline CDR1 and CDR2: MNHEY and SVGAGI. Trimming removed 6 bases from V and 5 bases from J, with 14 bases in between. The CDR3 DNA reads as TGTGCCAGCAGCAAAGGACTCCATTATCAGCCCCAGCATTTT. This encodes CASSKGLHYQPQHF.

The CDR3, as DNA: TGTGCCAGCAGCTCGGGGTTCTATGGCTACACCTTC. The encoded protein is CASSSGFYGYTF. V is TRBV5-6 and J is TRBJ1-2; D not resolved. V dropped 3 bases and J dropped 4 bases, with 7 bases sitting between them. Germline CDR1 and CDR2: SGHDT and YYEEEE. The CDR3 runs 12 residues.

The chain uses TRBV5-1 and TRBJ1-1, with 9 bases identical to TRBD1. CDR3 length: 14 amino acids. Germline-derived CDR1 and CDR2 are SGHRS and YFSETQ. The V and J ends lost 8 bases and 6 bases, in that order; junction bases with no gene match: 11. In DNA form, the CDR3 reads TGCGCCAGTTCCGGGACAGGGTCTACGGCTGAAGCTTTCTTT. As protein: CASSGTGSTAEAFF.

This rearrangement joins TRBV19 to TRBJ1-1; D is uncertain. Trimming pared 5 bases from V and 4 bases from J, leaving 14 bases between. The CDR3 extends over 14 amino acids. Germline-derived CDR1 and CDR2 are LNHDA and SQIVND (reference sequence). CDR3 protein: CASSGGRVVTEAFF. CDR3 coding DNA: TGTGCCAGTAGTGGAGGGAGGGTAGTCACTGAAGCTTTCTTT.

V is TRBV19 and J is TRBJ1-4; possibly TRBD1 for D (6 bases). CDR1 is LNHDA, CDR2 SQIVND, per germline (reference sequence). The length of the CDR3 is 15 residues. Trimming removed 3 bases from V and 8 bases from J, with 16 bases in between. CDR3 sequence (DNA): TGTGCCAGTAGTATGGTCGGGGGGGCCGAGGAAAAACTGTTTTTT. Protein product: CASSMVGGAEEKLFF.

The count of this clone is one. The chain uses TRBV19 and TRBJ2-7, with 14 bases lining up with TRBD2. Germline V gene data show CDR1 as LNHDA and CDR2 as SQIVND (reference sequence). CDR3 length equals 20 residues. Losses at the gene ends were 4 bases for V and 0 bases for J; bases not matched to a gene: 14. The CDR3 loop reads CASSTLLSTSGGAFSYEQYF. DNA of the CDR3: TGTGCCAGTAGTACTCTACTATCGACTAGCGGGGGGGCCTTCTCCTACGAGCAGTACTTC.

The J gene is TRBJ1-1, the V gene TRBV4-2; TRBD1 might be the D (6 bases). Between the trimmed V and J ends, which lost 4 bases and 7 bases, there was a span of 13 bases. The CDR3 runs to 13 residues. Germline values: CDR1 LGHNA, CDR2 YNFKEQ. The CDR3 spells CASSLSGAGEAFF. Written as DNA, the CDR3 is TGTGCCAGCAGCCTCTCAGGGGCCGGTGAAGCTTTCTTT.

The chain is built from TRBV28 and TRBJ1-1, with D possibly TRBD1 on 5 matching bases. Germline CDR1 and CDR2: MDHEN and SYDVKM. The CDR3 runs 14 residues. Trimming took off 3 bases at V and 3 bases at J, with 11 bases between the two ends. As DNA, the CDR3 is TGTGCCAGCAGTTTTATCACGGGGGACACTGAAGCTTTCTTT. This sequence encodes CASSFITGDTEAFF. Supplemented by reference TRBV28 and TRBJ1-1, the full variable domain reads DVKVTQSSRYLVKRTGEKVFLECVQDMDHENMFWYRQDPGLGLRLIYFSYDVKMKEKGDIPEGYSVSREKKERFSLILESASTNQTSMYLCASSFITGDTEAFFGQGTRLTVV.

This sequence joins TRBV5-1 and TRBJ1-1; unclear D gene. The CDR3 totals 14 residues. Germline CDR1 SGHRS, CDR2 YFSETQ. V lost 0 bases to trimming and J lost 2 bases, with 8 bases between them. The CDR3 DNA sequence: TGCGCCAGCAGCTTGGGCGAGGTCAACACTGAAGCTTTCTTT. It yields the protein CASSLGEVNTEAFF. The full variable domain, rest sourced from reference TRBV5-1 and TRBJ1-1, is KAGVTQTPRYLIKTRGQQVTLSCSPISGHRSVSWYQQTPGQGLQFLFEYFSETQRNKGNFPGRFSGRQFSNSRSEMNVSTLELGDSALYLCASSLGEVNTEAFFGQGTRLTVV.

This clone was observed a few times. The CDR3 region has the DNA TGTGCCAGTGCGGGTTCCAGCTCCTACGAGCAGTACTTC. Encoded protein: CASAGSSSYEQYF. This rearrangement joins TRBV19 to TRBJ2-7, with D possibly TRBD2 on 5 matching bases. Germline V gene lookup returns CDR1 LNHDA and CDR2 SQIVND (reference sequence). V gave up 8 bases and J gave up 0 bases, with 11 bases separating them. This CDR3 has 13 amino acids.

This sequence joins TRBV28 and TRBJ1-3; 7 bases align to TRBD1. The junction had 8 bases not matched to a gene; V was cut back by 5 bases and J by 1 base. Germline assignment: CDR1 MDHEN and CDR2 SYDVKM. CDR3 size: 16 residues. CDR3 in DNA: TGTGCCAGCAGTGCTCCCGTACAGGGGTCTGGAAACACCATATATTTT. It specifies CASSAPVQGSGNTIYF.

This clone has just a few counts. This chain links TRBV7-5 with TRBJ2-7; the table's D call, TRBD2, has no DNA check behind it. TRBV7-5 is assigned pseudogene status. The CDR3 is 20 amino acids. CDR3 loop: CVRSLVAGNETGGDGYEQYF. Here the CDR3 DNA reads TGTGTCAGAAGCTTAGTGGCGGGGAACGAAACGGGAGGGGACGGCTACGAGCAGTACTTC.

The chain links TRBV11-3 to TRBJ2-1; 9 positions match TRBD2. J lost 4 bases, V lost 0 bases, and 7 bases had no gene match. CDR3 length: 17 amino acids. Germline V gene data show CDR1 as SGHNT and CDR2 as YENEEA. The CDR3, as DNA: TGTGCCAGCAGCTTAGAGATGGCTAGCGGGGATTACAATGAGCAGTTCTTC. Its translation: CASSLEMASGDYNEQFF.

The chain recombines TRBV19 with TRBJ1-2, with D possibly TRBD1 on 5 matching bases. CDR1 and CDR2 (germline): LNHDA, SQIVND (reference sequence). CDR3 size: 14 residues. Trimming left V 1 base short and J 8 bases short, with 14 bases between. The DNA of the CDR3 is TGTGCCAGTAGTATAGCCCTGGGGGGGGGAGGCTACACCTTC. Translating gives CASSIALGGGGYTF.

The chain couples TRBV2 to TRBJ1-2; the D is unclear. CDR1 and CDR2 from the germline V gene are SNHLY and FYNNEI. Deletions cut 6 bases from V and 8 bases from J, with 16 bases between. CDR3 length equals 13 residues. The CDR3 DNA reads TGTGCCAGCAGCGCTACGAGCCAAGAAGGCTACACCTTC. Translation: CASSATSQEGYTF.

The V call is TRBV7-8, the J call TRBJ2-3; 13 nucleotides align to TRBD2. V was pared by 5 bases and J by 5 bases, with 7 bases of the junction left unmatched. The CDR3 is 16 residues long. Germline CDR1 SGHVS, CDR2 FQNEAQ. The CDR3 coding sequence is TGTGCCAGCAGCCCGGGACTAGCGGGGACCGGAGATACGCAGTATTTT. Its protein is CASSPGLAGTGDTQYF. Full variable domain (outside the CDR3, taken from reference TRBV7-8 and TRBJ2-3): GAGVSQSPRYKVAKRGQDVALRCDPISGHVSLFWYQQALGQGPEFLTYFQNEAQLDKSGLPSDRFFAERPEGSVSTLKIQRTQQEDSAVYLCASSPGLAGTGDTQYFGPGTRLTVL.

The chain carries TRBV19 and TRBJ2-1, with TRBD1 matching over 9 bases. Germline loops: CDR1 LNHDA, CDR2 SQIVND (reference sequence). There are 15 residues in the CDR3. V was clipped by 3 bases and J by 3 bases; unmatched bases: 3. The CDR3 here is CASSMGTGNYNEQFF. As DNA, the CDR3 is TGTGCCAGTAGTATGGGGACAGGGAACTACAATGAGCAGTTCTTC.

This rearrangement joins TRBV14 to TRBJ2-5; 8 bases line up with TRBD2. Germline values: CDR1 SGHDN, CDR2 FVKESK. Germline trimming cut 3 bases from V and 1 base from J; bases unmatched to any gene: 16. This CDR3 is built from 19 residues. The CDR3 region is CASSHNLGLADRFQETQYF. In nucleotides, the CDR3 is TGTGCCAGCAGCCATAATCTCGGACTAGCAGACAGGTTCCAAGAGACCCAGTACTTC. The full variable domain, completed using reference TRBV14 and TRBJ2-5, is EAGVTQFPSHSVIEKGQTVTLRCDPISGHDNLYWYRRVMGKEIKFLLHFVKESKQDESGMPNNRFLAERTGGTYSTLKVQPAELEDSGVYFCASSHNLGLADRFQETQYFGPGTRLLVL.

The chain combines TRBV20-1 with TRBJ2-1; a possible D gene is TRBD2 (5 bases). Germline CDR1 and CDR2: DFQATT and SNEGSKA (reference sequence). V was clipped by 3 bases and J by 0 bases, with 6 bases between them. The CDR3 length is 13 residues. CDR3 coding DNA: TGCAGTGCTAGTCGGGACTCCTACAATGAGCAGTTCTTC. Protein product: CSASRDSYNEQFF.

This clone appeared a single time. The chain recombines TRBV5-1 with TRBJ1-2, with D perhaps matching TRBD1 (5 bases). CDR3 length: 15 amino acids. Germline-derived CDR1 and CDR2 are SGHRS and YFSETQ. Between the trimmed V and J ends, which lost 4 bases and 7 bases, there was a span of 20 bases. Here the CDR3 reads CASSTGVQGSGGYTF. The CDR3 region has the DNA TGCGCCAGCAGCACGGGGGTTCAGGGCAGTGGTGGCTACACCTTC.

The chain employs TRBV6-5 and TRBJ2-3, with TRBD2 matching over 10 bases. J lost 1 base, V lost 2 bases, and 0 bases had no gene match. Germline loops: CDR1 MNHEY, CDR2 SVGAGI. This CDR3 is 15 amino acids long. CDR3 bases: TGTGCCAGCAGTTACGGACTAGCGGGCACAGATACGCAGTATTTT. It is translated as CASSYGLAGTDTQYF.

This sequence joins TRBV7-9 and TRBJ1-2; D is possibly TRBD1 (6 bases). V was clipped by 2 bases and J by 2 bases, with 9 bases between them. There are 14 residues in the CDR3. CDR1 is SEHNR and CDR2 is FQNEAQ in the germline V gene (reference sequence). The CDR3 region has the DNA TGTGCCAGCAGCTTACCCGACAGGAACTATGGCTACACCTTC. Protein product: CASSLPDRNYGYTF.

V is TRBV5-1 and J is TRBJ1-2, with TRBD1 as a possible D gene (5 bases). This CDR3 region has 15 residues. Per germline, CDR1 SGHRS and CDR2 YFSETQ. The V gene lost 4 bases and the J gene lost 2 bases, with 15 bases spanning the gap. The CDR3 bases are TGCGCCAGCAGCCCCGCACCGACAGAGAACTATGGCTACACCTTC. Residues: CASSPAPTENYGYTF.

The sample holds one count of this clone. The V and J genes are TRBV6-5 and TRBJ2-7; possibly TRBD2 for D (7 bases). This CDR3 comprises 14 residues. V lost 6 bases and J 5 bases, leaving 17 bases between the germline ends. Looked up from germline, CDR1 is MNHEY and CDR2 is SVGAGI. DNA for the CDR3: TGTGCCAGCAGCGGTAGGGGGGGGCGGGACGAGCAGTACTTC. This translates into CASSGRGGRDEQYF.

CDR3 protein: CASRLGTAASGANVLTF. The CDR3 DNA reads as TGTGCCAGCAGATTAGGGACAGCCGCCTCTGGGGCCAACGTCCTGACTTTC. V and J are TRBV2 and TRBJ2-6; 7 positions match TRBD1. The CDR3 extends over 17 amino acids. The ends lost 6 bases at V and 0 bases at J; junction bases unmatched: 8. The germline gives CDR1 SNHLY, CDR2 FYNNEI.